The clone carrying this T cell receptor (beta chain) was counted only a few times. Its antigen is still unknown. Germline V gene data show CDR1 as SEHNR and CDR2 as FQNEAQ (reference sequence). This CDR3 has 17 residues. V trimming: 2 bases; J trimming: 2 bases; junction bases outside the gene matches: 12. This specimen belongs to a study of CD8 T cells in ankylosing spondylitis. Overall study findings and caveats: In ankylosing spondylitis patients, matched synovial fluid reportedly showed significant enrichment of disease-linked clones. Disease-linked clones proved CD8+ and comparatively uncommon in peripheral blood.

TCRdb fed the 5' RACE reads into MiXCR, producing one record per CDR3 protein. The data hold about 90,000 distinct CDR3 sequences, with more than 25% observed a single time. The source is a male donor with ankylosing spondylitis or in good health (not recorded which). The sample was blood, either unsorted or a sorted T cell fraction (not recorded which). V is TRBV7-9 and J is TRBJ2-7, with 7 bases fitting TRBD2. DNA of the CDR3: TGTGCCAGCAGCTTAACCCCCGGAACTAGCGAGACCTACGAGCAGTACTTC. Protein: CASSLTPGTSETYEQYF.